A single sample gave rise to the 17 T cell receptor beta chains below, sequenced in a study of shared clonotypes between healthy human individuals. The repertoire was sequenced with immunoSEQ multiplex PCR; TCRdb's copy has only in-frame clones and lacks some. The sample shows a few million clones, 85% to 95% of them seen only once. Naivety among CD8 cells was defined by CD45RO negativity and positive CCR7 selection, thereby excluding terminally differentiated effector memory CD45RA+ cells. Sequencing used naive CD8+ T cells from PBMCs. Every receptor here comes from a man between 18 and 29 years old in good health. Some clones in this sample may be carry-over from other donors' samples.

The CDR3 here is CASSATSGRAADTQYF. The CDR3 DNA reads as TGTGCCAGCAGCGCCACTAGCGGGAGGGCCGCAGATACGCAGTATTTT. V is TRBV9 and J is TRBJ2-3; 13 bases align to TRBD2. CDR1 and CDR2 from the germline V gene are SGDLS and YYNGEE. V lost 3 bases, J lost 4 bases, and 5 bases stayed unmatched. CDR3 length: 16 residues.

The rearrangement links TRBV27 to TRBJ2-3, with unresolved D. Trimming left V 3 bases short and J 0 bases short, with 13 bases between. The CDR3 has 16 residues. Germline V CDR1 and CDR2: MNHEY, SMNVEV (reference sequence). DNA for the CDR3: TGTGCCAGCAGTTTTATCCGACCGACTAGCACAGATACGCAGTATTTT. This encodes CASSFIRPTSTDTQYF.

This CDR3 reads CASSLDKAETQYF. Here the CDR3 DNA reads TGTGCCAGCAGCTTAGATAAGGCGGAGACCCAGTACTTC. The J gene is TRBJ2-5, the V gene TRBV11-2, with D uncertain. Germline values: CDR1 SGHAT, CDR2 FQNNGV. The V and J ends lost 0 bases and 5 bases respectively, with 7 bases between them. CDR3 length equals 13 residues.

The chain recombines TRBV10-2 with TRBJ2-7, with 16 bases that match TRBD2. The CDR3 extends over 17 amino acids. Germline CDR1 WSHSY, CDR2 SAAADI. V dropped 4 bases and J dropped 3; count of bases not matched to a gene: 6. CDR3 DNA sequence: TGCGCCAGCAGTGGCTCCGGGACTAGCGGGAGGGTCTACGAGCAGTACTTC. Protein sequence: CASSGSGTSGRVYEQYF.

The gene calls are TRBV9 and TRBJ2-2; D is ambiguous. Germline loops: CDR1 SGDLS, CDR2 YYNGEE. V was trimmed by 2 bases and J by 6 bases, leaving 8 bases between them. The CDR3 spans 13 residues. The CDR3 DNA reads as TGTGCCAGCAGCGTTACCTCGTCCGGGGAGCTGTTTTTT. Translating gives CASSVTSSGELFF.

The J gene is TRBJ2-1, the V gene TRBV30; weak D call: TRBD1 (5 bases). Germline V lookup: CDR1 GTSNPN, CDR2 SVGIG (reference sequence). The V gene lost 0 bases and the J gene lost 3 bases, with 12 bases spanning the gap. The CDR3 runs 15 residues. CDR3 DNA: TGTGCCTGGAGTGTGGGGCAAAGCTTCTACAATGAGCAGTTCTTC. Encoded protein: CAWSVGQSFYNEQFF.

The chain employs TRBV7-2 and TRBJ1-6, with D tentatively TRBD1 (6 bases). The CDR3 loop spans 15 amino acids. V gave up 5 bases and J gave up 4 bases, with 12 bases separating them. Germline loops: CDR1 SGHTA, CDR2 FQGNSA. The CDR3 spells CASSPNREYNSPLHF. The CDR3 nucleotides read TGTGCCAGCAGCCCGAACAGGGAATATAATTCACCCCTCCACTTT.

V is TRBV2 and J is TRBJ2-1, with D perhaps TRBD2 (5 bases). Trimming took 7 bases from V and 5 from J, leaving 12 bases between them. In germline, CDR1 is SNHLY, CDR2 FYNNEI. The CDR3 loop spans 13 amino acids. This CDR3 is CASKRTHNNEQFF. Written as DNA, the CDR3 is TGTGCCAGCAAAAGGACTCATAACAATGAGCAGTTCTTC.

This clone was detected only a few times. The rearrangement joins TRBV29-1 to TRBJ1-1; TRBD1 matches 10 bases. This CDR3 is built from 12 residues. CDR1 is SQVTM, CDR2 ANQGSEA, per germline. The CDR3: CSSGTGDLEAFF. In nucleotides, the CDR3 is TGCAGTTCCGGGACAGGGGACTTGGAAGCTTTCTTT.

V is TRBV28 and J is TRBJ1-5; weak D call: TRBD1 (6 bases). The CDR3 covers 15 residues. Trimming left V 7 bases short and J 4 bases short, with 17 bases between. Germline V gene sequence: CDR1 MDHEN, CDR2 SYDVKM. The CDR3 bases are TGTGCCAGCAACTCTAACCGGGACATTAATCAGCCCCAGCATTTT. Protein: CASNSNRDINQPQHF.

A remark on this clone: Other DNA sequences from this sample encode an identical CDR3 as well. The chain combines TRBV27 with TRBJ2-2; no definite D call. Germline assignment: CDR1 MNHEY and CDR2 SMNVEV (reference sequence). V lost 2 bases and J lost 6, with 4 bases in between. This CDR3 contains 12 residues. The CDR3 loop is CASSLLPGELFF. DNA for the CDR3: TGTGCCAGCAGTTTACTGCCCGGGGAGCTGTTTTTT.

CDR3 loop: CASSYGQGEAFF. The CDR3 DNA follows: TGTGCCAGCAGCTACGGACAGGGAGAAGCTTTCTTT. V and J are TRBV5-4 and TRBJ1-1, with TRBD1 matching 8 bases. V lost 3 bases to trimming and J lost 8 bases; unmatched junction nucleotides: 3. This CDR3 region has 12 residues. Germline loops: CDR1 SGHNT, CDR2 YYREEE (reference sequence).

Note on this clone: This specimen includes other DNA sequences encoding the same CDR3. This chain connects TRBV4-1 to TRBJ2-7; D possibly corresponds to TRBD2 (5 bases). The CDR3 has 13 amino acids. V was pared by 4 bases and J by 2 bases, with 9 bases between. Per the germline V gene, CDR1 is MGHRA and CDR2 is YSYEKL. The CDR3 region has the DNA TGCGCCAGCAGCCCTGGAGGAACCTACGAGCAGTACTTC. Its translation is CASSPGGTYEQYF.

The V and J genes are TRBV25-1 and TRBJ2-1, with D perhaps TRBD2 (6 bases). This CDR3 is 13 amino acids long. Looked up from germline, CDR1 is MGHDK and CDR2 is SYGVNS. Trimming left V 4 bases short and J 6 bases short, with 10 bases between. The CDR3 sequence is CASSVGTSNEQFF. The DNA for the CDR3 is TGTGCCAGCAGTGTGGGGACTTCCAATGAGCAGTTCTTC.

With respect to this clone: This CDR3 is also generated by other DNA sequences in the sample. The chain joins TRBV4-1 to TRBJ2-7, with D perhaps TRBD1 (5 bases). V lost 1 base and J 1 base, leaving 11 bases between the germline ends. Germline CDR1 is MGHRA and CDR2 is YSYEKL. The CDR3 runs to 15 residues. The CDR3 DNA reads as TGCGCCAGCAGCCAAGGACCAGGGAAGTCCTACGAGCAGTACTTC. Encoded protein: CASSQGPGKSYEQYF.

The chain joins TRBV6-1 to TRBJ1-2; possible D gene TRBD1, 5 bases. CDR1 and CDR2 (germline): MNHNS, SASEGT. The CDR3 contains 14 residues. Trimming cost V 1 base and J 6 bases, with 12 bases left between them. The CDR3 sequence is CASSEVGGMDGYTF. For the CDR3, the DNA is TGTGCCAGCAGTGAAGTTGGGGGAATGGATGGCTACACCTTC.

The gene calls are TRBV27 and TRBJ2-1; 10 bases align to TRBD2. Germline trimming cut 6 bases from V and 6 bases from J; bases unmatched to any gene: 8. The germline CDR1 and CDR2 sequences are MNHEY and SMNVEV (reference sequence). The CDR3 extends over 15 amino acids. CDR3 region: CASSPPAGGINEQFF. The CDR3, as DNA: TGTGCCAGCAGCCCCCCAGCGGGAGGGATCAATGAGCAGTTCTTC.